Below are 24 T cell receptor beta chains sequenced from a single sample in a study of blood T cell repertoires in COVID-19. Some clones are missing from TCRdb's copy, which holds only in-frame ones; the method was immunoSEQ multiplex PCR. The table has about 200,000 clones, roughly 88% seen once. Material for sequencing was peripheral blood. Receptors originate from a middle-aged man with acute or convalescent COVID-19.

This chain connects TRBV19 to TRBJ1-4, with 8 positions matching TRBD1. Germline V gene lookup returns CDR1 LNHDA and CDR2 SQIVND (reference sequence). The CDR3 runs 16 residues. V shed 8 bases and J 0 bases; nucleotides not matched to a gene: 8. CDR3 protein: CASGGTGYATNEKLFF. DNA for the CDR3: TGTGCCAGTGGGGGGACAGGTTACGCAACTAATGAAAAACTGTTTTTT.

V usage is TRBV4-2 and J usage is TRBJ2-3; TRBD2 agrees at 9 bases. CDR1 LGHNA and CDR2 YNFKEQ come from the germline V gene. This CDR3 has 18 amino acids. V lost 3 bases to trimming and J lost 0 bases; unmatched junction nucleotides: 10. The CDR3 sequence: CASSQSGGTSLSTDTQYF. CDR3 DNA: TGTGCCAGCAGCCAGAGCGGGGGGACGAGTCTTAGCACAGATACGCAGTATTTT.

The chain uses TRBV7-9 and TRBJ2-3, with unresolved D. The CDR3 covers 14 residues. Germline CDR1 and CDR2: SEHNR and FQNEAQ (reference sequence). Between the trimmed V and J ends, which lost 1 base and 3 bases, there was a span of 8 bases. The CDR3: CASSLGFSTDTQYF. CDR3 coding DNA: TGTGCCAGCAGCTTAGGTTTCAGTACAGATACGCAGTATTTT.

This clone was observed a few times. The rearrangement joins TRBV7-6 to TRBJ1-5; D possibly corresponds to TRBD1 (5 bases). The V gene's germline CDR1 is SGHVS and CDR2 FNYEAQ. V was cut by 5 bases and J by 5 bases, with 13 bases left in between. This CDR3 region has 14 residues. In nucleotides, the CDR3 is TGTGCCAGCAGCCCAGGTCGGGGGGATCAGCCCCAGCATTTT. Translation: CASSPGRGDQPQHF. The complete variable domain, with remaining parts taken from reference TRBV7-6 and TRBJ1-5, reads GAGVSQSPRYKVTKRGQDVALRCDPISGHVSLYWYRQALGQGPEFLTYFNYEAQQDKSGLPNDRFSAERPEGSISTLTIQRTEQRDSAMYRCASSPGRGDQPQHFGDGTRLSIL.

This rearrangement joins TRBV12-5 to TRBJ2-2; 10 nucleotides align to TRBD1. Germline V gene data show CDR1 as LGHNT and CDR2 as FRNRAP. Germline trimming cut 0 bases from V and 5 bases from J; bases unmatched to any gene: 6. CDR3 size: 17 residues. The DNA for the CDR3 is TGTGCTAGTGGTTTGGTACTGGACAGGGGGGATACCGGGGAGCTGTTTTTT. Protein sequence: CASGLVLDRGDTGELFF.

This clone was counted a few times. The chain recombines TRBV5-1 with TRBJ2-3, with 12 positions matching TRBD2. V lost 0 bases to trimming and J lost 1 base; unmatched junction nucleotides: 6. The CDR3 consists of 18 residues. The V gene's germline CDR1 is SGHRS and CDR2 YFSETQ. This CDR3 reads CASSLVLAGGPGTDTQYF. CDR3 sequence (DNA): TGCGCCAGCAGCTTGGTCCTAGCGGGAGGGCCTGGCACAGATACGCAGTATTTT.

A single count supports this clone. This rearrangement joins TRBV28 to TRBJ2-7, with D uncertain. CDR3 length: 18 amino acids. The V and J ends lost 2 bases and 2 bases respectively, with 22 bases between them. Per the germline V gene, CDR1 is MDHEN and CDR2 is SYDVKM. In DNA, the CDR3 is TGTGCCAGCAGTTTACTTACCCCTTTCAACTCGATCACCTACGAGCAGTACTTC. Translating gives CASSLLTPFNSITYEQYF. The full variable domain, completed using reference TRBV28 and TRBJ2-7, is DVKVTQSSRYLVKRTGEKVFLECVQDMDHENMFWYRQDPGLGLRLIYFSYDVKMKEKGDIPEGYSVSREKKERFSLILESASTNQTSMYLCASSLLTPFNSITYEQYFGPGTRLTVT.

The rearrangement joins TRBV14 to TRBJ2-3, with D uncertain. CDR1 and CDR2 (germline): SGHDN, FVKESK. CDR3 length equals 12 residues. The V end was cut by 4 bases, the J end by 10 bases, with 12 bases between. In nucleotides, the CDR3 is TGTGCCAGCAGCCCAACCAGACTGGCGCAGTATTTT. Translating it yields CASSPTRLAQYF.

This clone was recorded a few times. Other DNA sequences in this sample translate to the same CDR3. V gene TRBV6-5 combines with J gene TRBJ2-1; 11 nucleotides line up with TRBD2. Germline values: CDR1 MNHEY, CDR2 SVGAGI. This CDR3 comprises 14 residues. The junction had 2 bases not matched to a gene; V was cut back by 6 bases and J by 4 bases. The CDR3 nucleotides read TGTGCCAGCAGGACTAGCGGGACTTACAATGAGCAGTTCTTC. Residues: CASRTSGTYNEQFF.

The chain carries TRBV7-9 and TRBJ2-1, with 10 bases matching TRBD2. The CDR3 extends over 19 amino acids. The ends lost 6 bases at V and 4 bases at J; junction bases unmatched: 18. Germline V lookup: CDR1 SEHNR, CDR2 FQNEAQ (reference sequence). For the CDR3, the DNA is TGTGCCAGCAGGTATAGCGGGAGGTCCAAGTACCTGTGGTACAATGAGCAGTTCTTC. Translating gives CASRYSGRSKYLWYNEQFF. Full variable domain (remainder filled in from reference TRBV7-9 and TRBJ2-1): DTGVSQNPRHKITKRGQNVTFRCDPISEHNRLYWYRQTLGQGPEFLTYFQNEAQLEKSRLLSDRFSAERPKGSFSTLEIQRTEQGDSAMYLCASRYSGRSKYLWYNEQFFGPGTRLTVL.

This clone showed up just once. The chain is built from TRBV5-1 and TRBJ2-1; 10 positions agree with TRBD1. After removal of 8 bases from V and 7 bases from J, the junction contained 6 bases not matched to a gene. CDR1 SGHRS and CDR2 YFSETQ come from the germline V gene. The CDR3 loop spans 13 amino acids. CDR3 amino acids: CASRQGAGNEQFF. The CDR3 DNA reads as TGCGCCAGTCGACAGGGGGCAGGGAATGAGCAGTTCTTC.

The CDR3 sequence is CASSNVKQGNHNYGYTF. The CDR3 DNA follows: TGTGCCAGCAGCAACGTAAAACAGGGAAATCATAACTATGGCTACACCTTC. This chain connects TRBV21-1 to TRBJ1-2; the D call of TRBD1 is as the table states it, not checked on the DNA. TRBV21-1 is reported as a pseudogene. The CDR3 is 17 residues long.

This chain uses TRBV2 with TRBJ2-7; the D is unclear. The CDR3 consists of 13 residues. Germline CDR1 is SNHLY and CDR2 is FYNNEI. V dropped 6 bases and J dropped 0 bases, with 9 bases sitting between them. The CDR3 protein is CASRGLSSYEQYF. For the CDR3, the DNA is TGTGCCAGCAGGGGCCTCAGCTCCTACGAGCAGTACTTC.

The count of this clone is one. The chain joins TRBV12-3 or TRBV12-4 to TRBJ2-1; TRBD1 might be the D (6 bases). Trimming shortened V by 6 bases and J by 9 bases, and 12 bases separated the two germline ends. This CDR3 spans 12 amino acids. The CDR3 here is CASRGHPGEQFF. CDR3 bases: TGTGCCAGCAGGGGACACCCCGGTGAGCAGTTCTTC.

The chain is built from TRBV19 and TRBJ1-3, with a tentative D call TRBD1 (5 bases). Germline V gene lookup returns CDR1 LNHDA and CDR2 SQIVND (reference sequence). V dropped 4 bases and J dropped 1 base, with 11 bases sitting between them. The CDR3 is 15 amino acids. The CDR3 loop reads CASSRVPGSGNTIYF. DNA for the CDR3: TGTGCCAGTAGTAGGGTGCCAGGGTCTGGAAACACCATATATTTT.

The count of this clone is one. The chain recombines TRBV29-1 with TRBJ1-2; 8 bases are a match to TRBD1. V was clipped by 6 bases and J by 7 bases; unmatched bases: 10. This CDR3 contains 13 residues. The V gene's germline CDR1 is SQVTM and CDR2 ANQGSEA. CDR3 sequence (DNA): TGCAGCGTCGTTCTTCCTGGGACAGGTGGCTACACCTTC. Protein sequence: CSVVLPGTGGYTF.

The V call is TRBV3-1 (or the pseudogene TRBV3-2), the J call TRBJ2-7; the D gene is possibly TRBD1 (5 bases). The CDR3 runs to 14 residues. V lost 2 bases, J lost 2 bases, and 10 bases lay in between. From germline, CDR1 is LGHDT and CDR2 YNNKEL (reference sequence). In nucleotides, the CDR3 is TGTGCCAGCAGCCAATCTGTAGGGGCCTACGAGCAGTACTTC. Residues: CASSQSVGAYEQYF.

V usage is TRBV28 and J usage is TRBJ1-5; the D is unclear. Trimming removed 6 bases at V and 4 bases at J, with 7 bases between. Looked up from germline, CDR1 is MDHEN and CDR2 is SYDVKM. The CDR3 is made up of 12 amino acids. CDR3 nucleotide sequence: TGTGCCAGCAGCCGACTTAATCAGCCCCAGCATTTT. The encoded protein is CASSRLNQPQHF.

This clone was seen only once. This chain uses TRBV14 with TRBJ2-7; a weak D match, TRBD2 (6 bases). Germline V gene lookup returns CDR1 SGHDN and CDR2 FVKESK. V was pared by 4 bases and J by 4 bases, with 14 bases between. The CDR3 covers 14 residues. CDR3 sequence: CASSRAIGGYEQYF. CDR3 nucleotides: TGTGCCAGCAGCCGGGCAATCGGAGGGTACGAGCAGTACTTC.

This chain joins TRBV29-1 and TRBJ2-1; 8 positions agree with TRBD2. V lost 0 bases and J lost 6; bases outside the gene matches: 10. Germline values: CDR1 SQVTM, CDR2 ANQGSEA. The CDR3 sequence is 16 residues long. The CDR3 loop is CSVEDLITGGFNEQFF. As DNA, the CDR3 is TGCAGCGTTGAAGATTTGATAACGGGAGGGTTCAATGAGCAGTTCTTC.

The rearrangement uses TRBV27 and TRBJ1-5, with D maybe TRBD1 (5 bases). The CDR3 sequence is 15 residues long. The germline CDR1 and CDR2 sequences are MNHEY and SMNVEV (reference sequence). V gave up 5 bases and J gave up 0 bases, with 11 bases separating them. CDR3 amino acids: CASSHRQSSNQPQHF. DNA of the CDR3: TGTGCCAGCAGTCATAGACAGAGTAGCAATCAGCCCCAGCATTTT.

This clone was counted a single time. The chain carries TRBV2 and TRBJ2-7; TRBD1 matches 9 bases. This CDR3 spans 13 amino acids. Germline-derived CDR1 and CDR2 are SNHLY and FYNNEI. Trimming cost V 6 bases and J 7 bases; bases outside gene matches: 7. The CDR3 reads CASRLTGGDEQYF. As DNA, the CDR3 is TGTGCCAGCAGGCTGACAGGGGGTGATGAGCAGTACTTC.

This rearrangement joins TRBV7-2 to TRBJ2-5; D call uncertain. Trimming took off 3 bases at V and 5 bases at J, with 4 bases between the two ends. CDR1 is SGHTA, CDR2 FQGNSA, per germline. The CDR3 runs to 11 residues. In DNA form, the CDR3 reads TGTGCCAGCAGCTTTAGTGAGACCCAGTACTTC. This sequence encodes CASSFSETQYF.

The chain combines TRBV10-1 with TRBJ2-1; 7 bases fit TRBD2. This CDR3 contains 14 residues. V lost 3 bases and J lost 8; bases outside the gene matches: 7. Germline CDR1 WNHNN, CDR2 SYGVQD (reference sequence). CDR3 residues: CASSERRLADEQFF. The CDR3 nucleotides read TGCGCCAGCAGTGAAAGAAGGCTAGCGGATGAGCAGTTCTTC.